The rows below give T cell receptor beta chains drawn from one sample of a study of regulatory T cells in long-lasting Graves disease. TCRdb itself ran the multiplex PCR reads through MiXCR, one entry per CDR3 protein. The data contain approximately 690,000 distinct CDR3 sequences, approximately 31% of them singletons. The sample here was peripheral blood mononuclear cells (PBMCs), taken when the disease was refractory, from a patient treated with antithyroid drugs. The origin of the receptors is a female donor with Graves disease. Both conserved end residues are part of each CDR3. The order of the fields is clone size, J gene, V gene, CDR3 protein. Size tells how often a clone was seen (once, few, many) or the class of an expanded clone, and some rows leave it out.

>.|TRBJ2-1|TRBV9
CASSEGNSGRFRNEQFF
>.|TRBJ1-4|TRBV7-2
CASSLLQGREKLFF
>.|TRBJ1-1|TRBV19
CATTDTEAFF
>.|TRBJ2-7|TRBV28
CASRTNRERYF
>few|TRBJ1-5|TRBV6-1
CASRSGTHQPQHF
>few|TRBJ1-2|TRBV6-2/TRBV6-3
CASSSFRDRGGGYTF
>few|TRBJ2-7|TRBV20-1
CSARDSDRPWEQYF
>.|TRBJ1-2|TRBV6-5
CASSYTGEDGYTF
>few|TRBJ1-4|TRBV20-1
CSAQRQDLGKLFF
>many|TRBJ1-1|TRBV20-1
CSAPSITRWDTEAFF
>.|TRBJ1-5|TRBV27
CASSLRLGSQPQHF
>few|TRBJ2-5|TRBV30
CAWSKGLETQYF
>few|TRBJ2-7|TRBV28
CASLGTAYEQYF
>few|TRBJ2-4|TRBV28
CASSLSEQGATKNIQYF
>few|TRBJ1-5|TRBV3-1
CASSQDWGEPQHF
>many|TRBJ1-2|TRBV15
CATSRERLNYGYTF
>few|TRBJ1-2|TRBV7-4
CASSVVADNYGYTF
>.|TRBJ1-1|TRBV7-9
CASSLSVQSNMNTEAFF
>.|TRBJ1-1|TRBV6-1
CASSNRAAQGNEAFF
>.|TRBJ2-2|TRBV9
CASSVADGRKAGELFF
>few|TRBJ2-7|TRBV10-3
CAISETGPQEEQYF
>few|TRBJ1-1|TRBV19
CASRFLREGANTEAFF
>.|TRBJ1-5|TRBV7-2
CASSLFGATGEPQHF
>.|TRBJ2-7|TRBV27
CASSLRPGLGLSYEQYF
>few|TRBJ1-3|TRBV30
CASFLWGTIYF
>few|TRBJ1-2|TRBV30
CAWNTGWSYGYTF
>few|TRBJ2-4|TRBV11-2
CASSLDPGNGKNIQYF
>.|TRBJ2-5|TRBV20-1
CSASFLGLGSQETQYF
>.|TRBJ1-1|TRBV6-1
CASSRVWGREDTEAFF
>.|TRBJ2-7|TRBV3-1
CASSQEGTAAYEQYF
>.|TRBJ1-6|TRBV11-2
CASSLTPGGVGNSPLHF
>.|TRBJ1-1|TRBV5-1
CASSLAGGDGAFF
>few|TRBJ1-2|TRBV5-1
CASSLPSNYGYTF
>.|TRBJ1-2|TRBV30
CAWTSTRTNYGYTF
>.|TRBJ1-5|TRBV19
CASSIQPRQKGNQPQHF
>.|TRBJ1-5|TRBV5-5
CASSLEDTNNQPQHF
>many|TRBJ2-3|TRBV9
CASSVHDTQYF
>.|TRBJ1-2|TRBV19
CASSMGQDYGYTF
>.|TRBJ1-1|TRBV27
CASSLTGQVSRAFF
>few|TRBJ2-7|TRBV27
CASSLYSPGSRASYEQYF
>few|TRBJ2-7|TRBV20-1
CSAVQVLHYEQYF
>few|TRBJ1-5|TRBV3-1
CASSQDGRGPLDQPQHF
>.|TRBJ2-7|TRBV20-1
CSARPLVGAYEQYF
>many|TRBJ1-5|TRBV6-1
CASSEAQGLISYSNQPQHF
>.|TRBJ2-5|TRBV25-1
CASSEIGAETQYF
>.|TRBJ2-3|TRBV6-2/TRBV6-3
CASRELAGGTDTQYF